This T cell receptor beta chain was captured by sequencing in a study of tumor and adjacent non-tumor tissue in lung cancer. The overall study: There were 11 to 13 adenocarcinoma, 2 squamous cell carcinoma and 1 small cell lung cancer cases. Samples averaged roughly 4.2 million productive TCRbeta reads each. Findings of the study overall: Normal lung showed higher cumulative top 100 clone frequency than tumor.

RNA was extracted from bulk tissue without any cell sorting. This non-tumor lung sample came from over 3 cm beyond the tumor edge. TCRbeta libraries were built with three rounds of nested PCR, modified from ARM-PCR. Using its own MiXCR run on the multiplex PCR reads, TCRdb lists one record per CDR3 protein. The table shows about 110,000 distinct CDR3 sequences, with roughly three fifths occurring only once. Germline lookup yields CDR1 ENHRY and CDR2 SYGVKD. CDR3 length: 15 residues. A note on this clonotype: Its antigen remains unknown. The junction does not match germline at one end; this may be a read error.

The TCR sequence derives from a man aged 55 to 69 with non-small cell lung cancer. This sequence joins TRBV10-3 and TRBJ2-3, with 9 bases matching TRBD2. The sample comprised distant non-tumor lung tissue. The CDR3 DNA reads as TGTGCCATCAGCCGCGGGGGGACTAGCACAGGTACGCAATATTTT. This translates into CAISRGGTSTGTQYF.